The 16 T cell receptor beta chains in this list originate from one sample, sequenced in a study of neurological immune-mediated disorders. TCRdb itself ran the 5' RACE reads through MiXCR, one entry per CDR3 protein. Among about 50,000 distinct CDR3 sequences, 16% were seen once, and the ten largest hold roughly 4%. Sample: PBMCs. All receptors derive from a man aged 60-69 years in good health.

Turning to this clonotype: A much larger clone is a single base away; this may be a read error. The chain couples TRBV28 to TRBJ2-2; possibly TRBD1 for D (5 bases). Trimming left V 7 bases short and J 10 bases short, with 16 bases between. This CDR3 spans 13 amino acids. Germline loops: CDR1 MDHEN, CDR2 SYDVKM. CDR3 protein: CASISGRIVELFF. Written as DNA, the CDR3 is TGTGCCAGCATCTCAGGGCGAATCGTGGAGCTGTTTTTT.

This clonotype came up many times. The chain is built from TRBV20-1 and TRBJ2-4, with D uncertain. Germline V gene lookup returns CDR1 DFQATT and CDR2 SNEGSKA (reference sequence). CDR3 length equals 13 residues. V was clipped by 6 bases and J by 4 bases, with 13 bases between them. The DNA of the CDR3 is TGCAGTGCGGCCGGCCACGGAAAAAACATTCAGTACTTC. Translating gives CSAAGHGKNIQYF.

This clonotype was recorded many times. This chain connects TRBV28 to TRBJ2-3; D gene unclear. The ends were cut back, 6 bases at V and 7 bases at J, with 11 bases in the middle. CDR1 and CDR2 from the germline V gene are MDHEN and SYDVKM. The CDR3 contains 12 residues. CDR3 region: CASSPKKYTQYF. CDR3 DNA sequence: TGTGCCAGCAGCCCCAAGAAATATACGCAGTATTTT.

This clonotype came up many times. The chain is built from TRBV27 and TRBJ2-4; possible D gene TRBD2, 6 bases. The CDR3 sequence is 11 residues long. V gave up 8 bases and J gave up 10 bases, with 12 bases separating them. Germline CDR1 reads MNHEY; CDR2 reads SMNVEV (reference sequence). CDR3 in amino acids: CASGRGTIQYF. The CDR3 coding sequence is TGTGCCAGCGGTAGAGGGACTATTCAGTACTTC.

In this sample, this clonotype turned up many times. The rearrangement uses TRBV7-3 and TRBJ2-3, with D tentatively TRBD2 (6 bases). The CDR3 has 14 residues. CDR1 and CDR2 (germline): SGHTA, FQGTGA. The V end was cut by 5 bases, the J end by 5 bases, with 14 bases between. The CDR3 here is CASSPQPGVDTQYF. In nucleotides, the CDR3 is TGTGCCAGCAGCCCGCAACCGGGGGTAGATACGCAGTATTTT.

The chain carries TRBV29-1 and TRBJ1-6; 9 positions match TRBD1. Per the germline V gene, CDR1 is SQVTM and CDR2 is ANQGSEA. The CDR3 is made up of 17 amino acids. V dropped 5 bases and J dropped 7; count of bases not matched to a gene: 15. CDR3 amino acids: CSVLENPGTGNNSPLHF. CDR3 nucleotide sequence: TGCAGCGTTCTTGAAAACCCCGGGACAGGGAACAATTCACCCCTCCACTTT.

In DNA, the CDR3 is TGCGCCAGCAGCCCGGGGACAGATTATAGCAATCAGCCCCAGCATTTT. It is translated as CASSPGTDYSNQPQHF. J is TRBJ1-5 and V is TRBV5-1; 7 bases line up with TRBD1. Germline V CDR1 and CDR2: SGHRS, YFSETQ. V lost 4 bases and J lost 0; bases outside the gene matches: 7. This CDR3 spans 16 amino acids.

This clonotype was recorded at least ten times. The rearrangement uses TRBV7-2 and TRBJ2-7, with D perhaps matching TRBD2 (7 bases). The CDR3 loop spans 12 amino acids. Germline CDR1 SGHTA, CDR2 FQGNSA. V gave up 6 bases and J gave up 11 bases, with 17 bases separating them. The CDR3 DNA sequence: TGTGCCAGCAGGGGAGGGGGAGACGTGGAGTACTTC. It codes for CASRGGGDVEYF. The whole variable domain, filled in from reference TRBV7-2 and TRBJ2-7, reads GAGVSQSPSNKVTEKGKDVELRCDPISGHTALYWYRQSLGQGLEFLIYFQGNSAPDKSGLPSDRFSAERTGGSVSTLTIQRTQQEDSAVYLCASRGGGDVEYFGPGTRLTVT.

This clonotype has a count of ten or more. This chain connects TRBV2 to TRBJ1-4; D is ambiguous. The ends were cut back, 6 bases at V and 0 bases at J, with 8 bases in the middle. CDR3 length: 14 amino acids. Germline lookup yields CDR1 SNHLY and CDR2 FYNNEI. CDR3 sequence (DNA): TGTGCCAGCAGGGACGGTGCAACTAATGAAAAACTGTTTTTT. This translates into CASRDGATNEKLFF. The variable domain in full, completed from reference TRBV2 and TRBJ1-4, reads EPEVTQTPSHQVTQMGQEVILRCVPISNHLYFYWYRQILGQKVEFLVSFYNNEISEKSEIFDDQFSVERPDGSNFTLKIRSTKLEDSAMYFCASRDGATNEKLFFGSGTQLSVL.

This clonotype showed up many times. The rearrangement links TRBV3-1 to TRBJ2-3; D is uncertain. CDR1 is LGHDT, CDR2 YNNKEL, per germline (reference sequence). V shed 0 bases and J shed 5 bases, with 6 bases lying between them. The CDR3 is 13 residues long. CDR3 sequence: CASSQENRDTQYF. The CDR3 nucleotides read TGTGCCAGCAGCCAAGAGAACCGAGATACGCAGTATTTT.

This clonotype was observed many times. The chain joins TRBV5-1 to TRBJ2-7, with a weak D call TRBD2 (5 bases). The CDR3 extends over 15 amino acids. V was clipped by 4 bases and J by 2 bases, with 16 bases between them. Germline CDR1 SGHRS, CDR2 YFSETQ. The CDR3 is CASSLEAPYPYEQYF. The DNA for the CDR3 is TGCGCCAGCAGCCTGGAGGCCCCCTATCCCTACGAGCAGTACTTC.

This clonotype has a count of ten or more. This chain uses TRBV12-3 or TRBV12-4 with TRBJ1-5; D gene ambiguous. Deletions cut 2 bases from V and 5 bases from J, with 10 bases between. The CDR3 consists of 14 residues. The CDR3 sequence: CASSLLGSYQPQHF. CDR3 in DNA: TGTGCCAGCAGTTTACTAGGGTCCTATCAGCCCCAGCATTTT.

V gene TRBV10-3 combines with J gene TRBJ2-7; tentative D call: TRBD2 (5 bases). The CDR3 length is 18 residues. Looked up from germline, CDR1 is ENHRY and CDR2 is SYGVKD. Between the trimmed V and J ends, which lost 1 base and 3 bases, there was a span of 22 bases. The CDR3, as DNA: TGTGCCATCAGTGAGTGGTTGCCAGCTTCGTTCGGGAACTACGAGCAGTACTTC. As protein: CAISEWLPASFGNYEQYF.

This clonotype was counted at least ten times. V usage is TRBV28 and J usage is TRBJ2-3, with TRBD2 identical over 12 bases. V lost 5 bases to trimming and J lost 1 base; unmatched junction nucleotides: 7. Germline CDR1 reads MDHEN; CDR2 reads SYDVKM. This CDR3 spans 17 amino acids. The CDR3 protein is CASSPSGLAGRTDTQYF. The CDR3 DNA reads TGTGCCAGCAGTCCCTCGGGACTAGCGGGTCGCACAGATACGCAGTATTTT.

This clonotype was recorded many times. The rearrangement joins TRBV28 to TRBJ2-2, with 11 bases aligning to TRBD2. The CDR3 covers 16 residues. Per the germline V gene, CDR1 is MDHEN and CDR2 is SYDVKM. Losses at the gene ends were 6 bases for V and 4 bases for J; bases not matched to a gene: 7. CDR3 in amino acids: CASSLGTSGLTGELFF. In DNA, the CDR3 is TGTGCCAGCAGCCTCGGGACTAGCGGCCTCACCGGGGAGCTGTTTTTT. Full variable domain (remainder filled in from reference TRBV28 and TRBJ2-2): DVKVTQSSRYLVKRTGEKVFLECVQDMDHENMFWYRQDPGLGLRLIYFSYDVKMKEKGDIPEGYSVSREKKERFSLILESASTNQTSMYLCASSLGTSGLTGELFFGEGSRLTVL.

This clonotype was seen ten or more times. The chain employs TRBV7-8 and TRBJ2-3; 7 bases line up with TRBD2. The CDR3 has 18 amino acids. V dropped 2 bases and J dropped 4; count of bases not matched to a gene: 15. Germline-derived CDR1 and CDR2 are SGHVS and FQNEAQ. DNA for the CDR3: TGTGCCAGCAGCTTACGCGTAGGCGTGCGGGAGACCCCAGATACGCAGTATTTT. It specifies CASSLRVGVRETPDTQYF.